Listed below are T cell receptor beta chains from one sample, sequenced in a study of T cells in Graves' hyperthyroidism and ophthalmopathy. Via MiXCR, TCRdb re-called the multiplex PCR reads, giving one row per CDR3 protein. This sample yields 500,000 to 600,000 distinct CDR3 sequences, of which about 43% are seen a single time; around a fifth belongs to the top ten. The sample consisted of peripheral blood or thyroid tissue (not recorded which). These receptors were collected from an adult woman with Graves' disease, either hyperthyroidism or ophthalmopathy (not recorded which). CDR3s include the opening cysteine and the closing phenylalanine or tryptophan. D genes are given only for firm matches. Expanded clones get a size class; other rows say once, few or many, or leave the size out.

TRBJ2-5	.	TRBV6-5	TRBD2	CASSYFTSGNSQETQYF	TGTGCCAGCAGTTACTTCACTAGCGGGAATAGCCAAGAGACCCAGTACTTC
TRBJ2-2	many	TRBV24-1	.	CATSDSWESGELFF	TGTGCCACCAGTGATTCTTGGGAGTCCGGGGAGCTGTTTTTT
TRBJ1-6	many	TRBV25-1	.	CASSELGRGNSPLHF	TGTGCCAGCAGTGAATTGGGCAGGGGTAATTCACCCCTCCACTTT
TRBJ1-1	many	TRBV2	.	CASSPEGRTEAFF	TGTGCCAGCAGTCCCGAGGGGCGGACTGAAGCTTTCTTT
TRBJ1-5	many	TRBV7-2	.	CASARGGRGQPQHF	TGTGCCAGCGCGAGGGGCGGGCGGGGACAGCCCCAGCATTTT
TRBJ2-5	many	TRBV4-1	.	CASSQVGGGMETQYF	TGCGCCAGCAGCCAAGTAGGGGGTGGTATGGAGACCCAGTACTTC
TRBJ1-6	many	TRBV10-3	.	CATTGISSNSPLHF	TGTGCCACAACAGGGATCTCTTCTAATTCACCCCTCCACTTT
TRBJ2-7	many	TRBV27	TRBD1	CASESRDRGYEQYF	TGTGCCAGCGAGAGCCGGGACAGGGGCTACGAGCAGTACTTC
TRBJ1-2	.	TRBV10-2	.	CASSQDERGPVYYGYTF	TGCGCCAGCAGCCAGGATGAGAGGGGCCCTGTTTACTATGGCTACACCTTC
TRBJ2-7	.	TRBV20-1	.	CSARADYEQYF	TGCAGTGCCAGGGCGGACTACGAGCAGTACTTC
TRBJ1-2	.	TRBV20-1	TRBD1	CSAWTGTYGYTF	TGCAGTGCCTGGACAGGGACCTATGGCTACACCTTC
TRBJ1-1	.	TRBV9	TRBD1	CASSWGQGGNTEAFF	TGTGCCAGCAGCTGGGGACAGGGCGGGAACACTGAAGCTTTCTTT
TRBJ1-3	many	TRBV29-1	.	CSVTGNSGNTIYF	TGCAGCGTAACAGGCAACTCTGGAAACACCATATATTTT
TRBJ1-1	many	TRBV19	TRBD1	CASRDRGPEAFF	TGTGCCAGTAGGGACAGGGGCCCTGAAGCTTTCTTT
TRBJ1-5	many	TRBV9	.	CASTTQLTHQPQHF	TGTGCCAGCACCACACAACTCACCCATCAGCCCCAGCATTTT
TRBJ2-7	.	TRBV20-1	.	CSARYGVQYF	TGCAGTGCTAGATATGGGGTGCAGTACTTC
TRBJ2-7	many	TRBV6-6	TRBD2	CASRGRVAGVNEQYF	TGTGCCAGCAGGGGCAGGGTAGCGGGAGTCAACGAGCAGTACTTC